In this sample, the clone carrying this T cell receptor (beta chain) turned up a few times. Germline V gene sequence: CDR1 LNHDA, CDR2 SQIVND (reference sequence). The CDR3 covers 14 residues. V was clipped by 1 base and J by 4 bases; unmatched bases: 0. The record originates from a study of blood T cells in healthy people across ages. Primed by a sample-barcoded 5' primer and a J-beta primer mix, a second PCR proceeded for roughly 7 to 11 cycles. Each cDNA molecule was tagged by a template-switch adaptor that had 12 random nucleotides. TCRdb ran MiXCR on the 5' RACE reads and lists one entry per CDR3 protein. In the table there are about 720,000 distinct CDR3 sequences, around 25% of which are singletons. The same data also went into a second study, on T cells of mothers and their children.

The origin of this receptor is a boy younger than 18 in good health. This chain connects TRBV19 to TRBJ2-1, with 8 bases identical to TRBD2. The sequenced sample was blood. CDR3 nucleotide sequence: TGTGCCAGTAGTATAGCTAGCGGGTACAATGAGCAGTTCTTC. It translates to CASSIASGYNEQFF. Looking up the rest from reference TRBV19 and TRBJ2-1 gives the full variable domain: DGGITQSPKYLFRKEGQNVTLSCEQNLNHDAMYWYRQDPGQGLRLIYYSQIVNDFQKGDIAEGYSVSREKKESFPLTVTSAQKNPTAFYLCASSIASGYNEQFFGPGTRLTVL.